This entry describes one TCR beta chain. Its antigen remains unidentified. The sample belongs to a study of T cell responses to AZD1222 COVID-19 vaccine. Findings and caveats of the study: Nearly half of spike-specific TCRs reportedly target variant regions that are unmutated in the B.1.351 and B.1.1.7 variants. None of the repertoires were sampled until the peak T cell response had passed. Females made up more of the donors, who were largely white British, and clonal diversity may have come out too low.

The method was immunoSEQ multiplex PCR; TCRdb's version includes in-frame clones alone and lacks a portion of them. The repertoire consists of 100,000 to 150,000 clones, with just over 85% occurring once and the leading ten covering around 20%. Germline values: CDR1 LGHDT, CDR2 YNNKEL (reference sequence). Deletions cut 1 base from V and 12 bases from J, with 10 bases between. The length of the CDR3 is 13 residues. The source of this sequence is an adult in good health. This chain connects TRBV3-1 (or the pseudogene TRBV3-2) to TRBJ1-6; a possible D gene is TRBD1 (6 bases). The starting material was peripheral blood, obtained on day 0 of AZD1222 vaccination. The CDR3 sequence is CASSQGGQRPLHF. The CDR3 nucleotides are TGTGCCAGCAGCCAAGGGGGACAAAGACCCCTCCACTTT.